The entry below gives a single TCR beta chain sequence along with its context. Its specificity is not known. The entry originates in a study of cytomegalovirus exposure and HLA in healthy donors. General study results and limits: The study recorded 150 to 200 TCR beta chains that were cytomegalovirus-associated.

The junction had 3 bases not matched to a gene; V was cut back by 2 bases and J by 5 bases. The CDR3 has 13 amino acids. The V gene's germline CDR1 is MDHEN and CDR2 SYDVKM. Repertoires were generated with immunoSEQ multiplex PCR, while TCRdb's copy carries only in-frame clones and drops some. The repertoire has 100,000 to 130,000 clones, over 75% of them found once; the top ten carry over 2.5%. The sequenced sample was PBMCs. J is TRBJ2-7 and V is TRBV28; 7 bases agree with TRBD2. The sequence came from a woman younger than 35 in good health and CMV-seronegative. In nucleotides, the CDR3 is TGTGCCAGCAGTTTAATTCGGGGGGACGAGCAGTACTTC. Translated, it gives CASSLIRGDEQYF.